This T cell receptor (beta chain) originates from a study of post-analysis software for immune sequencing data. Incorporated into the TCR beta cDNA libraries were unique molecular identifiers, which served to reduce PCR and sequencing biases. Via MiXCR, TCRdb re-called the PCR reads, giving one row per CDR3 protein. The sample lists 750,000 to 950,000 distinct CDR3 sequences, about 57% seen once, with 4.6% in the top ten. The germline V gene has CDR1 LGHDT and CDR2 YNNKEL (reference sequence). V shed 1 base and J 7 bases; nucleotides not matched to a gene: 2. The CDR3 covers 13 residues. Study results and limitations: Normalized Chao1 diversity in multiple sclerosis patients fell significantly below that of controls. A few TRBV segments occurring more often in patients than controls included TRBV5-6, TRBV5-1 and TRBV20-1.

On this clonotype itself: The antigen is not known.

The clonotype was recovered from a girl aged 5-17 years with multiple sclerosis. Input material: blood. This rearrangement joins TRBV3-1 to TRBJ1-2, with 8 bases fitting TRBD1. Here the CDR3 DNA reads TGTGCCAGCAGCCAAGGGACAGGGACTGGCTACACCTTC. Translating gives CASSQGTGTGYTF.